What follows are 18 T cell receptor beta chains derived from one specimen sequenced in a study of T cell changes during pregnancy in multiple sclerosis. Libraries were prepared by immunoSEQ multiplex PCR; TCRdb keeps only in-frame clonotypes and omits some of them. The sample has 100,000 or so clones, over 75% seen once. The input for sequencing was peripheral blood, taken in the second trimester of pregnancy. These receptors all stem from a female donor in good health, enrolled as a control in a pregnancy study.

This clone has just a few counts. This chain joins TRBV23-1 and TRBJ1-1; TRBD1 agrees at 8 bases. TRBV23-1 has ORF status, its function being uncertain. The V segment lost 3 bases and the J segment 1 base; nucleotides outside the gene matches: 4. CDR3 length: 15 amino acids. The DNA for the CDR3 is TGCGCCAGCAGTCATGGACAGGGAAAGAACACTGAAGCTTTCTTT. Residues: CASSHGQGKNTEAFF.

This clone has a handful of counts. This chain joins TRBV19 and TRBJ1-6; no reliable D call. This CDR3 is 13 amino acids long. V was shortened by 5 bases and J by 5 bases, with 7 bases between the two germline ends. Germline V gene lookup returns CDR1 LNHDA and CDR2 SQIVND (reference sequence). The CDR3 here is CASSLQDNSPLHF. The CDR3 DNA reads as TGTGCCAGTAGTTTGCAGGATAATTCACCCCTCCACTTT.

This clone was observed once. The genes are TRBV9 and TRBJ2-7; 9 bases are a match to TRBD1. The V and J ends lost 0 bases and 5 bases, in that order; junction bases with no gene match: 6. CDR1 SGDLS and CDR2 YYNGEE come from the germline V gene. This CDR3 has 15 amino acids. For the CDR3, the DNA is TGTGCCAGCAGCGTAGGGGACAGGGTCAGACACGAGCAGTACTTC. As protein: CASSVGDRVRHEQYF.

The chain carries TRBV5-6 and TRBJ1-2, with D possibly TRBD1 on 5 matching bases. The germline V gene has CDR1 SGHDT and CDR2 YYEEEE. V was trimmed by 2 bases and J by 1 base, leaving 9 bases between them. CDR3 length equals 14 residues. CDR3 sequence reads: CASSFQGFNYGYTF. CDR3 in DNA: TGTGCCAGCAGCTTCCAGGGCTTTAACTATGGCTACACCTTC.

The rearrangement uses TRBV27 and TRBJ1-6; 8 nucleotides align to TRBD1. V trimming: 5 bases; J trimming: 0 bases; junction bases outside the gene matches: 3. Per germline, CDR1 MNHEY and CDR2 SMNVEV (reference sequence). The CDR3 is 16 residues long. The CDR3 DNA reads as TGTGCCAGCAGTCCAGGACAGGGCTCCTATAATTCACCCCTCCACTTT. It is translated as CASSPGQGSYNSPLHF.

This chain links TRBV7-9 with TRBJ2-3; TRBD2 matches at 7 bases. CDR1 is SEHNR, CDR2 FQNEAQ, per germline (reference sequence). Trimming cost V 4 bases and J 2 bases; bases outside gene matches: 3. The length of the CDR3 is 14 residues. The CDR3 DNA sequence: TGTGCCAGCAGCTCTCGGGGGGACACAGATACGCAGTATTTT. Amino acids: CASSSRGDTDTQYF. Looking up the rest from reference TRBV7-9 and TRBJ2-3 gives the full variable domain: DTGVSQNPRHKITKRGQNVTFRCDPISEHNRLYWYRQTLGQGPEFLTYFQNEAQLEKSRLLSDRFSAERPKGSFSTLEIQRTEQGDSAMYLCASSSRGDTDTQYFGPGTRLTVL.

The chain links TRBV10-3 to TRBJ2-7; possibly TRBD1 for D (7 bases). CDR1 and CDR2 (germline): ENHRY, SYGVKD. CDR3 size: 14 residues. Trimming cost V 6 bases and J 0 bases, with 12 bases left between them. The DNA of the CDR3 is TGTGCCATCAGCGCGGGACAGAACTCCTACGAGCAGTACTTC. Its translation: CAISAGQNSYEQYF.

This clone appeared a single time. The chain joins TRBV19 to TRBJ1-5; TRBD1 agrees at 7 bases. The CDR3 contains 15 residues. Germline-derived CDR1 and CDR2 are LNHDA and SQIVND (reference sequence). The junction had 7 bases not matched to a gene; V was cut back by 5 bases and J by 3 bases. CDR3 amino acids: CASSFPDRPNQPQHF. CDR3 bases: TGTGCCAGTAGTTTCCCGGACAGGCCCAATCAGCCCCAGCATTTT.

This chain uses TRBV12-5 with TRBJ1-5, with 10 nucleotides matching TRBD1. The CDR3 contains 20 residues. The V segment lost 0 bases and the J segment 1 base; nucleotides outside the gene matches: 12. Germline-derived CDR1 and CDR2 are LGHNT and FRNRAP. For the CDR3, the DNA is TGTGCTAGTGGTTTGGTACGGGAGACAGGGGGCTTTAGAAGCAATCAGCCCCAGCATTTT. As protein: CASGLVRETGGFRSNQPQHF.

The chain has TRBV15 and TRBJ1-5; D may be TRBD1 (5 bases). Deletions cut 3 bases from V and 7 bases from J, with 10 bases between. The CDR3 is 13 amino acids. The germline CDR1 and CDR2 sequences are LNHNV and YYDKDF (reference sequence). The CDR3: CATSSMGGQPQHF. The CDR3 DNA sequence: TGTGCCACCAGCAGTATGGGGGGACAGCCCCAGCATTTT.

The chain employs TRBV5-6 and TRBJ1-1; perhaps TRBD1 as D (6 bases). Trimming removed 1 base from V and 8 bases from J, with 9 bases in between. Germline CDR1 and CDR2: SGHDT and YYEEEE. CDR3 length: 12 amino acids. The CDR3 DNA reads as TGTGCCAGCAGCTTGACGAGGGGGGAAGCTTTCTTT. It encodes CASSLTRGEAFF.

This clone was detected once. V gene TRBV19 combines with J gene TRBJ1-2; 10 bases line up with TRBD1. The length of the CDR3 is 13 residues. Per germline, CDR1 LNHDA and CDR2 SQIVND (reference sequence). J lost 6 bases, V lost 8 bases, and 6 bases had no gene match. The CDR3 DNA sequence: TGTGCCAGTTCACGACAGGGGGCCGATGGCTACACCTTC. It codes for CASSRQGADGYTF. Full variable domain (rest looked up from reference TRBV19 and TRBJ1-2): DGGITQSPKYLFRKEGQNVTLSCEQNLNHDAMYWYRQDPGQGLRLIYYSQIVNDFQKGDIAEGYSVSREKKESFPLTVTSAQKNPTAFYLCASSRQGADGYTFGSGTRLTVV.

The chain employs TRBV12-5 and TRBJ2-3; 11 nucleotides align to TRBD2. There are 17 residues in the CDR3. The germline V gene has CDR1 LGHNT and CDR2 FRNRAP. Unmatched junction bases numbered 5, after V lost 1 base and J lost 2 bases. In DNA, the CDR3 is TGTGCTAGTGGTTTGGGACTAGCGGGAAGCAACACAGATACGCAGTATTTT. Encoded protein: CASGLGLAGSNTDTQYF.

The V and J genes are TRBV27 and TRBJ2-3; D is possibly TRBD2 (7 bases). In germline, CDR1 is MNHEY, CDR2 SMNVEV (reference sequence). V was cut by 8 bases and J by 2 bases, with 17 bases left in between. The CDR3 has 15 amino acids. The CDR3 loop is CASLEAGAYTDTQYF. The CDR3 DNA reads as TGTGCCAGCCTTGAGGCGGGGGCCTACACAGATACGCAGTATTTT.

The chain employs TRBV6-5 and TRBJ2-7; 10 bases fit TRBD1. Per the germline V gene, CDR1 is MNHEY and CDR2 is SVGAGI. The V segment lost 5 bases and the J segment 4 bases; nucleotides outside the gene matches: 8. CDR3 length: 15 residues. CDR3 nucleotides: TGTGCCAGCAGTAGGGGCCGGACAGGGGGTTACGAGCAGTACTTC. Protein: CASSRGRTGGYEQYF.

CDR3 nucleotide sequence: TGTGCCAGCGGGGGGCATAAAGAAAAACTGTTTTTT. This translates into CASGGHKEKLFF. The chain links TRBV19 to TRBJ1-4; possibly TRBD1 for D (6 bases). Germline V CDR1 and CDR2: LNHDA, SQIVND (reference sequence). The CDR3 has 12 residues. V lost 9 bases and J 8 bases, leaving 13 bases between the germline ends.

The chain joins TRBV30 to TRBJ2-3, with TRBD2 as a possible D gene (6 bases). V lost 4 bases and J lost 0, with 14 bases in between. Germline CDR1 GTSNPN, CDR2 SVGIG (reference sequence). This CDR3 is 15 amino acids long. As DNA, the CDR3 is TGTGCCTGGACCTCTAGCGACTCTAGCACAGATACGCAGTATTTT. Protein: CAWTSSDSSTDTQYF.

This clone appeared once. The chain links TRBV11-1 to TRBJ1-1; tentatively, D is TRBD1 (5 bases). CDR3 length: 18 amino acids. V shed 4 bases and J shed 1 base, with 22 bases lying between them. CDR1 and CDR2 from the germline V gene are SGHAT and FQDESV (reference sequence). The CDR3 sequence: CASSSLVKGRTSNTEAFF. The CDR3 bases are TGTGCCAGCAGCTCACTCGTCAAGGGGCGGACGTCGAACACTGAAGCTTTCTTT.